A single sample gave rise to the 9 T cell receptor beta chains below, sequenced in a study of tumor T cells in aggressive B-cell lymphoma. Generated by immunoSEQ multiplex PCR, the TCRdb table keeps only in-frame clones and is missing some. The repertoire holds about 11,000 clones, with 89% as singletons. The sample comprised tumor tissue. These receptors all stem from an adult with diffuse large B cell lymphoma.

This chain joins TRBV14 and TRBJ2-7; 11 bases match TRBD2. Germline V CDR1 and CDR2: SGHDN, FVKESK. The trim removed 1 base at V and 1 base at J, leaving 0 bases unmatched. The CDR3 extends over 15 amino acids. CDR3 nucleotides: TGTGCCAGCAGCCAAGGGACTAGCGGGTCCTACGAGCAGTACTTC. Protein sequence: CASSQGTSGSYEQYF.

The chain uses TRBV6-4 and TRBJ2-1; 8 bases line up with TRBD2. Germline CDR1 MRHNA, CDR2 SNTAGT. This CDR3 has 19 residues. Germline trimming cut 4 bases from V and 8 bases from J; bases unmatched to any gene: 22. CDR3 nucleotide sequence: TGTGCCAGCAGTGGTTGGTTAGGGAGGAGAGCGGGAGTAGGCGATGAGCAGTTCTTC. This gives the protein CASSGWLGRRAGVGDEQFF.

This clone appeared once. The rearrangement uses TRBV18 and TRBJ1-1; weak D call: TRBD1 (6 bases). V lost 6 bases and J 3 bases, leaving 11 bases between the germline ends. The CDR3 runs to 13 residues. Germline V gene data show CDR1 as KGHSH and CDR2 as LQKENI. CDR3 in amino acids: CASSQGLDTEAFF. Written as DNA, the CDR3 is TGTGCCAGCTCCCAGGGGTTGGACACTGAAGCTTTCTTT.

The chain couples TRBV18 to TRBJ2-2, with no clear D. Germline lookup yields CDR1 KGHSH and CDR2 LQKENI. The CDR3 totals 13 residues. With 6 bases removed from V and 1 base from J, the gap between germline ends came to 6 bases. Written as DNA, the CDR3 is TGTGCCAGCTCCCAGGTGAACACCGGGGAGCTGTTTTTT. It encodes CASSQVNTGELFF.

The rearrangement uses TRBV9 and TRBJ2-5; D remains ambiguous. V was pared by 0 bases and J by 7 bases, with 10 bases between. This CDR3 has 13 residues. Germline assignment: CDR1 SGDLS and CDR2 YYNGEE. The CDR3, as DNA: TGTGCCAGCAGCGTAGAGGCGGTGGGGACCCAGTACTTC. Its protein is CASSVEAVGTQYF.

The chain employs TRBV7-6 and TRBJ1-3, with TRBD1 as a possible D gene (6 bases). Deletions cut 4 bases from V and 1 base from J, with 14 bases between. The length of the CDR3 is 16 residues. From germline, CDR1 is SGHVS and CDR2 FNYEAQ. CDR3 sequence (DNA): TGTGCCAGCAGCTACAACCCGGGACAATCTGGAAACACCATATATTTT. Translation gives CASSYNPGQSGNTIYF.

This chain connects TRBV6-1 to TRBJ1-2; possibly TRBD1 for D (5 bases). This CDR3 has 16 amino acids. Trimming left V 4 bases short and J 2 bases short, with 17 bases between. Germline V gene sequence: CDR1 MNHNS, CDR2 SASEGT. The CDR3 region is CASSADFGALNYGYTF. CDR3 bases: TGTGCCAGCAGTGCCGATTTTGGGGCGTTGAACTATGGCTACACCTTC.

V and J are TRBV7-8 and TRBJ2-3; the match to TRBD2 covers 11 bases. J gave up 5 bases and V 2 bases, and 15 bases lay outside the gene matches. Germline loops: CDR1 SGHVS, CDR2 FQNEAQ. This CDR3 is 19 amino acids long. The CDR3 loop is CASSLRLTSGIYGGDTQYF. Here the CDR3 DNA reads TGTGCCAGCAGCTTAAGATTGACTAGCGGGATATATGGTGGAGATACGCAGTATTTT.

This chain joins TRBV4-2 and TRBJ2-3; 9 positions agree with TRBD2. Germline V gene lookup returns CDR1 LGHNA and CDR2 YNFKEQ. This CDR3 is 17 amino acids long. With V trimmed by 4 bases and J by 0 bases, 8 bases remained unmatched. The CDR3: CASSPSASGVSTDTQYF. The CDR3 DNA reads TGTGCCAGCAGCCCGTCGGCTAGCGGGGTCAGCACAGATACGCAGTATTTT.